This is a list of T cell receptor beta chains from one sample in a study of T-cell reconstitution after alpha-beta-depleted transplantation in children. TCRdb itself ran the PCR reads through MiXCR, one entry per CDR3 protein. The sample holds 300,000 to 350,000 distinct CDR3 sequences, approximately 23% seen once. The sequencing here drew on PBMCs, mostly from graft donor cells, taken 180 days after TCRalphabeta/CD19-depleted stem cell transplant. Receptors were obtained from a male patient younger than 18 who had a stem cell transplant for acute lymphoblastic leukemia, so the T cells may come from the graft donor. Each CDR3 is given with its conserved first and last residue. A D gene is named only where the DNA matches it firmly. Some rows have no size entry. The others give once, few or many, or a class for an expanded clone.

J: TRBJ2-5; V: TRBV5-1; size: NA; D: TRBD1; DNA: TGCGCCAGCAGCATACGACGGGACAGGGGCCAAGAGACCCAGTACTTC; CDR3: CASSIRRDRGQETQYF
J: TRBJ2-2; V: TRBV9; size: NA; D: TRBD2; DNA: TGTGCCAGCAGCGTATTGACTAGCGCTAACACCGGGGAGCTGTTTTTT; CDR3: CASSVLTSANTGELFF
J: TRBJ2-1; V: TRBV20-1; size: NA; D: NA; DNA: TGCAGTGCTAAACCGGGGGACGGGGAGCAGTTCTTC; CDR3: CSAKPGDGEQFF
J: TRBJ2-7; V: TRBV5-1; size: few; D: TRBD1; DNA: TGCGCCAGCAGCTCTCCGGGACAGGGGAGCGAGCAGTACTTC; CDR3: CASSSPGQGSEQYF
J: TRBJ1-4; V: TRBV7-9; size: few; D: NA; DNA: TGTGCCAGCAGCTTAGCCACCGGGTACGGACTGTTTTTT; CDR3: CASSLATGYGLFF
J: TRBJ2-7; V: TRBV4-1; size: NA; D: TRBD2; DNA: TGCGCCAGCAGCCAAGATCGTTCTAGCGGGAGGAGGGAGCAGTACTTC; CDR3: CASSQDRSSGRREQYF
J: TRBJ2-1; V: TRBV7-3; size: few; D: NA; DNA: TGTGCCAGCAGCCCCTTCTGGGACTACAATGAGCAGTTCTTC; CDR3: CASSPFWDYNEQFF
J: TRBJ2-1; V: TRBV5-1; size: NA; D: TRBD2; DNA: TGCGCCAGCAGCTTGAGAATATTGCGGGGGACTAGCGGCTATGAGCAGTTCTTC; CDR3: CASSLRILRGTSGYEQFF
J: TRBJ2-6; V: TRBV7-9; size: NA; D: NA; DNA: TGTGCCAGCAGCGAACAGACCCTCTCTGGGGCCAACGTCCTGACTTTC; CDR3: CASSEQTLSGANVLTF
J: TRBJ2-7; V: TRBV10-3; size: few; D: NA; DNA: TGTGCCATCAGTAGCGCAGGGGAAACCTACGAGCAGTACTTC; CDR3: CAISSAGETYEQYF
J: TRBJ2-3; V: TRBV5-1; size: few; D: NA; DNA: TGCGCCAGCAGCTGGTCCCGCGGGTACACAGATACGCAGTATTTT; CDR3: CASSWSRGYTDTQYF
J: TRBJ2-1; V: TRBV28; size: NA; D: NA; DNA: TGTGCCAGCAGTTTATCGGTTAGTGAGCAGTTCTTC; CDR3: CASSLSVSEQFF
J: TRBJ2-7; V: TRBV27; size: NA; D: TRBD2; DNA: TGTGCCAGCAGTCCGGGACTAGCGGGAGGGCCCGGCCGGGAGCAGTACTTC; CDR3: CASSPGLAGGPGREQYF
J: TRBJ2-5; V: TRBV12-3/TRBV12-4; size: NA; D: NA; DNA: TGTGCCAGCAGTTTAGCTTGGTACCAGTACTTC; CDR3: CASSLAWYQYF
J: TRBJ2-5; V: TRBV28; size: few; D: NA; DNA: TGTGCCAGTAAAGGAGAGACCCAGTACTTC; CDR3: CASKGETQYF
J: TRBJ2-2; V: TRBV20-1; size: few; D: NA; DNA: TGCAGTGCTAGAGATAGTCCAGGGTTCACCGGGGAGCTGTTTTTT; CDR3: CSARDSPGFTGELFF
J: TRBJ2-1; V: TRBV7-2; size: NA; D: TRBD2; DNA: TGTGCCAGCAGCTATGGGCGGGAGGGACACAATGAGCAGTTCTTC; CDR3: CASSYGREGHNEQFF
J: TRBJ2-7; V: TRBV7-9; size: few; D: TRBD2; DNA: TGTGCCAGCAGCTCAACTTCCATGCTAGCGGGAGCTTTCGAGCAGTACTTC; CDR3: CASSSTSMLAGAFEQYF
J: TRBJ2-7; V: TRBV7-8; size: NA; D: NA; DNA: TGTGCCAGCAGCTTAAAGGGTCACAGTACTTTTTCTCACTACGAGCAGTACTTC; CDR3: CASSLKGHSTFSHYEQYF
J: TRBJ1-2; V: TRBV5-1; size: few; D: NA; DNA: TGCGCCAGCAGCTTTAACAGCGGTTCCTATGGCTACACCTTC; CDR3: CASSFNSGSYGYTF
J: TRBJ1-4; V: TRBV9; size: NA; D: NA; DNA: TGTGCCAGCAGCGCAAAAGGGGAGTCTAATGAAAAACTGTTTTTT; CDR3: CASSAKGESNEKLFF
J: TRBJ1-1; V: TRBV6-1; size: NA; D: NA; DNA: TGTGCCAGCAGTCCCCTCTTGGCGAACACTGAAGCTTTCTTT; CDR3: CASSPLLANTEAFF
J: TRBJ2-2; V: TRBV2; size: NA; D: NA; DNA: TGTGCCAGCAGTGAATTAACAGGGAGGGGGGAGCTGTTTTTT; CDR3: CASSELTGRGELFF
J: TRBJ2-1; V: TRBV24-1; size: NA; D: TRBD1; DNA: TGTGCCACCAGTGACCTAGGACAGGGGGGAGGTGAGCAGTTCTTC; CDR3: CATSDLGQGGGEQFF
J: TRBJ2-1; V: TRBV12-3/TRBV12-4; size: NA; D: NA; DNA: TGTGCCAGCAGTTCCCGGCCGGGTGGGCAGTTCTTC; CDR3: CASSSRPGGQFF
J: TRBJ2-1; V: TRBV12-3/TRBV12-4; size: NA; D: TRBD2; DNA: TGTGCCAGCAGTTTACGGGGACTAGGCCGTAATGAGCAGTTCTTC; CDR3: CASSLRGLGRNEQFF
J: TRBJ2-3; V: TRBV7-9; size: NA; D: NA; DNA: TGTGCCAGCAGCTTACCCCACGCCGATACGCAGTATTTT; CDR3: CASSLPHADTQYF
J: TRBJ2-6; V: TRBV5-1; size: NA; D: TRBD1; DNA: TGCGCCAGCAGCGGGCAGGGGGCTTCGGCTGGGGCCAACGTCCTGACTTTC; CDR3: CASSGQGASAGANVLTF
J: TRBJ2-5; V: TRBV20-1; size: many; D: TRBD1; DNA: TGCAGTGTCCCACCAAGGGGGCCTCCTTTAGGGACCCAGTACTTC; CDR3: CSVPPRGPPLGTQYF
J: TRBJ2-1; V: TRBV20-1; size: few; D: TRBD2; DNA: TGCAGTGCTAGGGTCCCAGCGGGAGGGCGCGGGGAGCAGTTCTTC; CDR3: CSARVPAGGRGEQFF
J: TRBJ2-1; V: TRBV18; size: few; D: NA; DNA: TGTGCCAGCTCACCAGCGAGACTAGAAGCCAATGAGCAGTTCTTC; CDR3: CASSPARLEANEQFF
J: TRBJ1-5; V: TRBV10-3; size: NA; D: NA; DNA: TGTGCCATCAGTGAGTCGGACACTCAGCCCCAGCATTTT; CDR3: CAISESDTQPQHF
J: TRBJ2-2; V: TRBV4-2; size: NA; D: NA; DNA: TGTGCCAGCAGACTAGCCCAGAGAGGCGGCACCGGGGAGCTGTTTTTT; CDR3: CASRLAQRGGTGELFF
J: TRBJ2-5; V: TRBV25-1; size: NA; D: NA; DNA: TGTGCCAGCAGTGGGGGACATGAAGAGACCCAGTACTTC; CDR3: CASSGGHEETQYF
J: TRBJ2-2; V: TRBV12-3/TRBV12-4; size: few; D: TRBD1; DNA: TGTGCCAGCAGTTTGAGGCAGGGGGCCGGGGAGCTGTTTTTT; CDR3: CASSLRQGAGELFF
J: TRBJ2-5; V: TRBV27; size: NA; D: NA; DNA: TGTGCCAGCAGCCGCTCGCGGGTAGGAAAAGAGACCCAGTACTTC; CDR3: CASSRSRVGKETQYF
J: TRBJ2-3; V: TRBV5-1; size: NA; D: TRBD2; DNA: TGCGCCAGCAGCACGGGACAGTTCCAATCCGGGACTAGCGGGCCATTTAACACAGATACGCAGTATTTT; CDR3: CASSTGQFQSGTSGPFNTDTQYF
J: TRBJ2-5; V: TRBV15; size: few; D: NA; DNA: TGTGCCACCAGCAGAGATCGGCCACCCCTTTGGGAGACCCAGTACTTC; CDR3: CATSRDRPPLWETQYF
J: TRBJ2-5; V: TRBV12-3/TRBV12-4; size: few; D: TRBD2; DNA: TGTGCCAGCAGGGATCGACTAGCGGGAGGGCCGGAGACCCAGTACTTC; CDR3: CASRDRLAGGPETQYF
J: TRBJ2-3; V: TRBV7-2; size: many; D: TRBD1; DNA: TGTGCCAGCAGCTTAAGACCGGGGACAGGGGGCACAGATACGCAGTATTTT; CDR3: CASSLRPGTGGTDTQYF
J: TRBJ2-1; V: TRBV6-1; size: NA; D: TRBD1; DNA: TGTGCCAGCAGTGTCCGGGACAGCTTCTACAATGAGCAGTTCTTC; CDR3: CASSVRDSFYNEQFF
J: TRBJ2-6; V: TRBV7-3; size: NA; D: NA; DNA: TGTGCCAGCAGCTTAACAGGCTGGAGCTCTGGGGCCAACGTCCTGACTTTC; CDR3: CASSLTGWSSGANVLTF
J: TRBJ1-1; V: TRBV20-1; size: few; D: NA; DNA: TGCAGTGCTAGAGATGGGGGAAAGATAGGGGGTACTGAAGCTTTCTTT; CDR3: CSARDGGKIGGTEAFF
J: TRBJ2-3; V: TRBV5-1; size: NA; D: TRBD2; DNA: TGCGCCAGCAGCTACGGCGGGAGTGTCTCAGATACGCAGTATTTT; CDR3: CASSYGGSVSDTQYF
J: TRBJ2-3; V: TRBV5-1; size: few; D: NA; DNA: TGCGCCAGCAGCTATGACAGGCCTTACACAGATACGCAGTATTTT; CDR3: CASSYDRPYTDTQYF
J: TRBJ2-3; V: TRBV20-1; size: few; D: NA; DNA: TGCAGTGCCCGGCCGAGGGCCTACCGGACAGATACGCAGTATTTT; CDR3: CSARPRAYRTDTQYF
J: TRBJ2-1; V: TRBV5-1; size: NA; D: TRBD2; DNA: TGCGCCAGCAGCTCGACTAGCGGGGTCTACAATGAGCAGTTCTTC; CDR3: CASSSTSGVYNEQFF
J: TRBJ2-1; V: TRBV7-2; size: NA; D: NA; DNA: TGTGCCAGCAGCTTAGGGCTAGCGCCCCGTTTCTCCTACAATGAGCAGTTCTTC; CDR3: CASSLGLAPRFSYNEQFF
J: TRBJ2-7; V: TRBV4-2; size: NA; D: TRBD2; DNA: TGTGCCAGCAGCCGCCCGGGGACTAGCGGAAGTTACGAGCAGTACTTC; CDR3: CASSRPGTSGSYEQYF
J: TRBJ2-1; V: TRBV12-3/TRBV12-4; size: NA; D: TRBD2; DNA: TGTGCCAGCAGTTTTGGTGGAAGACTAGCGGGAGCATCGAATGAGCAGTTCTTC; CDR3: CASSFGGRLAGASNEQFF
J: TRBJ2-7; V: TRBV5-1; size: NA; D: TRBD2; DNA: TGCGCCAGCAGCTCAGGACAGGGATTAAGACTAGCGGGACATGACGAGCAGTACTTC; CDR3: CASSSGQGLRLAGHDEQYF
J: TRBJ2-2; V: TRBV7-3; size: few; D: NA; DNA: TGTGCCAGCAGCTTACTCGACGCAGGAGGTCACACCGGGGAGCTGTTTTTT; CDR3: CASSLLDAGGHTGELFF
J: TRBJ2-7; V: TRBV28; size: NA; D: TRBD2; DNA: TGTGCCAGCAGTACCCGTACTAGCGGGAGCCCCTACGAGCAGTACTTC; CDR3: CASSTRTSGSPYEQYF
J: TRBJ1-2; V: TRBV5-1; size: few; D: NA; DNA: TGCGCCAGCAGCTTCGGGGGCGGCTACACCTTC; CDR3: CASSFGGGYTF
J: TRBJ2-1; V: TRBV5-1; size: few; D: NA; DNA: TGCGCCAGCAGCACCAGAGACAATCCTGGCTCCTACAATGAGCAGTTCTTC; CDR3: CASSTRDNPGSYNEQFF